These 17 T cell receptor beta chains were all obtained from the same sample, sequenced in a study of spatial heterogeneity in lung cancer. Study observations and caveats: Counts that tracked tumor mutation counts were those of expanded intratumoral alpha and beta TCRs.

The time point here: sample taken at primary tumor resection. No antigens are known for them. Using its own MiXCR run on the 5' RACE reads, TCRdb lists one record per CDR3 protein. The sample has 25,000 to 30,000 distinct CDR3 sequences; 7.1% are singletons. The source was lung tumor tissue, collected at surgery. The receptors originated from a male donor with early-stage non-small cell lung cancer.

This clonotype appeared many times. The rearrangement uses TRBV29-1 and TRBJ2-7; D not resolved. The germline V and J ends were trimmed by 4 bases and 3 bases, with 7 bases remaining between them. This CDR3 comprises 11 residues. CDR1 is SQVTM and CDR2 is ANQGSEA in the germline V gene. The CDR3 loop is CSVGQHYEQYF. Written as DNA, the CDR3 is TGCAGCGTTGGGCAGCACTACGAGCAGTACTTC.

In its sample, this clonotype was seen a few times. The rearrangement uses TRBV7-2 and TRBJ1-1; possibly TRBD1 for D (6 bases). The CDR3 is 15 amino acids. Per germline, CDR1 SGHTA and CDR2 FQGNSA. V lost 5 bases to trimming and J lost 4 bases, with 17 bases between them. CDR3 in DNA: TGTGCCAGCAGCCCAAGTGACAGGCGGGGCACTGAAGCTTTCTTT. This encodes CASSPSDRRGTEAFF.

This clonotype was picked up a small number of times. The genes are TRBV5-1 and TRBJ2-5; D may be TRBD2 (5 bases). Germline lookup yields CDR1 SGHRS and CDR2 YFSETQ. V shed 1 base and J shed 5 bases, with 15 bases lying between them. The CDR3 covers 15 residues. The CDR3 loop reads CASSLTEAAWETQYF. The CDR3 nucleotides are TGCGCCAGCAGCTTGACGGAGGCAGCTTGGGAGACCCAGTACTTC.

Many counts were recorded for this clonotype. V and J are TRBV7-2 and TRBJ2-3; 8 positions match TRBD2. Germline CDR1 reads SGHTA; CDR2 reads FQGNSA. The trim removed 5 bases at V and 4 bases at J, leaving 8 bases unmatched. The CDR3 spans 15 residues. Here the CDR3 reads CASSPSGLASDTQYF. CDR3 DNA: TGTGCCAGCAGCCCCTCCGGACTAGCCTCAGATACGCAGTATTTT. Full variable domain (remainder filled in from reference TRBV7-2 and TRBJ2-3): GAGVSQSPSNKVTEKGKDVELRCDPISGHTALYWYRQSLGQGLEFLIYFQGNSAPDKSGLPSDRFSAERTGGSVSTLTIQRTQQEDSAVYLCASSPSGLASDTQYFGPGTRLTVL.

This clonotype was detected ten times or more. The chain employs TRBV6-5 and TRBJ2-3, with D perhaps being TRBD1 or TRBD2 (5 bases each). The CDR3 spans 15 residues. CDR1 and CDR2 from the germline V gene are MNHEY and SVGAGI. The V gene lost 6 bases and the J gene lost 4 bases, with 17 bases spanning the gap. CDR3 loop: CASSPGRQGPDTQYF. The CDR3 DNA sequence: TGTGCCAGCAGCCCGGGAAGGCAGGGCCCAGATACGCAGTATTTT.

The chain links TRBV6-1 to TRBJ1-1; D is ambiguous. The V end was cut by 6 bases, the J end by 0 bases, with 14 bases between. Germline assignment: CDR1 MNHNS and CDR2 SASEGT. The CDR3 length is 15 residues. CDR3 region: CASSPDGLMNTEAFF. CDR3 nucleotide sequence: TGTGCCAGCAGCCCGGACGGCCTAATGAACACTGAAGCTTTCTTT.

There are many counts of this clonotype. The chain carries TRBV7-2 and TRBJ2-3, with 16 bases that match TRBD2. The CDR3 spans 17 residues. The germline V gene has CDR1 SGHTA and CDR2 FQGNSA. The junction had 6 bases not matched to a gene; V was cut back by 4 bases and J by 5 bases. CDR3 sequence (DNA): TGTGCCAGCAGCTCCGGGACTAGCGGGGGGGCCATAGATACGCAGTATTTT. Translation gives CASSSGTSGGAIDTQYF.

This clonotype was recorded a few times. This chain uses TRBV2 with TRBJ1-3; D gene unclear. Germline loops: CDR1 SNHLY, CDR2 FYNNEI. The CDR3 consists of 16 residues. V lost 3 bases and J lost 4, with 16 bases in between. CDR3 DNA: TGTGCCAGCAGTGACAGACATACCTTCACAGGAAACACCATATATTTT. Amino acid sequence: CASSDRHTFTGNTIYF.

At least ten counts were recorded for this clonotype. The V call is TRBV7-2, the J call TRBJ1-1; the D is unclear. The V end lost 5 bases, the J end lost 4 bases, and 11 bases lay between the germline ends. CDR3 length equals 13 residues. CDR1 SGHTA and CDR2 FQGNSA come from the germline V gene. The CDR3 protein is CASSLNRGTEAFF. The CDR3 DNA follows: TGTGCCAGCAGCCTCAACAGAGGCACTGAAGCTTTCTTT.

This clonotype was seen more than once but under ten times. The chain carries TRBV6-2 or TRBV6-3 and TRBJ1-4; D perhaps matches TRBD1 (5 bases). Trimming stripped 5 bases from V and 7 bases from J, with 17 bases between. In germline, CDR1 is MNHEY, CDR2 SVGEGT. CDR3 length equals 15 residues. CDR3 nucleotides: TGTGCCAGCAGTAACCCCCCGGGACGGGGTGAAAAACTGTTTTTT. As protein: CASSNPPGRGEKLFF.

The sample holds many counts of this clonotype. The rearrangement joins TRBV4-2 to TRBJ2-1; 12 nucleotides line up with TRBD2. J was trimmed by 4 bases and V by 0 bases; bases with no gene match: 1. CDR1 and CDR2 (germline): LGHNA, YNFKEQ. The CDR3 loop spans 16 amino acids. CDR3 sequence (DNA): TGTGCCAGCAGCCAAGACCTAGCGGGGGGGTACAATGAGCAGTTCTTC. Protein sequence: CASSQDLAGGYNEQFF.

This clonotype came up many times. The rearrangement joins TRBV10-3 to TRBJ1-3, with TRBD1 matching over 12 bases. Germline CDR1 and CDR2: ENHRY and SYGVKD. The J segment lost 3 bases and the V segment lost 3 bases, leaving 6 bases of the junction unmatched. The CDR3 covers 17 residues. The CDR3: CAISDPGQGAFGNTIYF. The CDR3 DNA reads as TGTGCCATCAGTGACCCGGGACAGGGGGCGTTTGGAAACACCATATATTTT.

This clonotype was counted many times. This chain uses TRBV7-2 with TRBJ2-3, with D maybe TRBD1 (6 bases). Trimming removed 5 bases at V and 4 bases at J, with 10 bases between. CDR1 and CDR2 from the germline V gene are SGHTA and FQGNSA. The CDR3 loop spans 13 amino acids. The CDR3 here is CASSEGHADTQYF. The CDR3 DNA sequence: TGTGCCAGCAGCGAGGGACACGCAGATACGCAGTATTTT.

The sample holds many counts of this clonotype. This chain links TRBV10-2 with TRBJ2-7; 9 bases agree with TRBD1. The CDR3 is 15 residues long. With V trimmed by 0 bases and J by 5 bases, 5 bases remained unmatched. Germline loops: CDR1 WSHSY, CDR2 SAAADI. The CDR3 DNA is TGCGCCAGCAGTGAGTCGAGGGACAGGGCCCACGAGCAGTACTTC. Amino acid sequence: CASSESRDRAHEQYF.

Notes on this clonotype: This may arise from a read error, as a much more abundant clone is one base away. The chain employs TRBV20-1 and TRBJ1-1, with D possibly being TRBD1 (6 bases). This CDR3 contains 15 residues. The ends were cut back, 6 bases at V and 1 base at J, with 18 bases in the middle. From germline, CDR1 is DFQATT and CDR2 SNEGSKA (reference sequence). This chain's CDR3 is CSATGQRATNTEAFF. CDR3 in DNA: TGCAGTGCCACTGGACAGAGGGCAACGAACACTGAAGCTTTCTTT.

This clonotype has a count of ten or more. The J gene is TRBJ1-1, the V gene TRBV29-1; no clear D gene. V dropped 7 bases and J dropped 0 bases, with 12 bases sitting between them. The CDR3 is 13 amino acids. In germline, CDR1 is SQVTM, CDR2 ANQGSEA. The CDR3: CSAKSTMNTEAFF. CDR3 in DNA: TGCAGCGCTAAATCGACAATGAACACTGAAGCTTTCTTT.

This clonotype showed up just a few times. This chain joins TRBV6-5 and TRBJ1-3; D is ambiguous. Germline lookup yields CDR1 MNHEY and CDR2 SVGAGI. V gave up 0 bases and J gave up 0 bases, with 6 bases separating them. The CDR3 has 15 amino acids. The CDR3 is CASSYSADSGNTIYF. The CDR3, as DNA: TGTGCCAGCAGTTACTCGGCAGACTCTGGAAACACCATATATTTT.